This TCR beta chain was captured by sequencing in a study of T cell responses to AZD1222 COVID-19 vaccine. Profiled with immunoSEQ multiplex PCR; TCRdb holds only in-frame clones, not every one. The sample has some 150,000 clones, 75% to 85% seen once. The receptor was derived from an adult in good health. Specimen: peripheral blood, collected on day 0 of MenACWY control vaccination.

DNA for the CDR3: TGTGCCAGCAGTAGTAACTATAATTCACCCCTCCACTTT. This gives the protein CASSSNYNSPLHF. The V gene is TRBV27, the J gene TRBJ1-6; no firm D call. V gave up 5 bases and J gave up 3 bases, with 5 bases separating them. Per the germline V gene, CDR1 is MNHEY and CDR2 is SMNVEV (reference sequence). The CDR3 contains 13 residues.